Here is one T cell receptor beta chain with its context. Its specificity is not known. These data come from a study of T cells in localized non-small cell lung cancer. V was clipped by 3 bases and J by 8 bases; unmatched bases: 6. Per germline, CDR1 SGDLS and CDR2 YYNGEE. The CDR3 has 15 residues. Whole-study findings and limits: It remains possible that heterogeneity exists, since only one tumor region was sequenced. Clonality peaked in uninvolved adjacent lung rather than tumor.

Sequencing used immunoSEQ multiplex PCR; TCRdb keeps in-frame clones, though not all of them. The profile shows 30,000 to 35,000 clones, roughly 90% of them singletons. This sequence joins TRBV9 and TRBJ2-1; 12 bases align to TRBD1. This sequence was found in a female donor at least 60 years old with stage I lung adenocarcinoma. Sample: peripheral blood, taken before any cancer treatment. The CDR3 DNA is TGTGCCAGCAGCGGCGGGACAGGGGGCGCGGATGAGCAGTTCTTC. Translating gives CASSGGTGGADEQFF.